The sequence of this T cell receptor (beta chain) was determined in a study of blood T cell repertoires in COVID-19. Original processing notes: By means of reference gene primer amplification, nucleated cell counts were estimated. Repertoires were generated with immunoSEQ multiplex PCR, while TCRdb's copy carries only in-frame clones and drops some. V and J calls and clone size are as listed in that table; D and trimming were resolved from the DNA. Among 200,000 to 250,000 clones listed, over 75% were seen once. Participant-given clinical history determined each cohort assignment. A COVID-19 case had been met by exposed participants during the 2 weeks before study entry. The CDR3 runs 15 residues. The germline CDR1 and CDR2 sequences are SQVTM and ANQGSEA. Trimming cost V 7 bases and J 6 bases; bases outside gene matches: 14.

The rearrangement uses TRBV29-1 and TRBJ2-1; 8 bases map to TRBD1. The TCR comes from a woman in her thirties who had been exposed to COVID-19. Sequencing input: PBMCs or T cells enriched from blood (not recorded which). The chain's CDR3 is CSAQFRDRRPNEQFF. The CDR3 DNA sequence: TGCAGCGCCCAATTCCGGGACAGGCGTCCCAATGAGCAGTTCTTC.